This T cell receptor beta chain originates from a study of blood T cells in healthy people across ages. Regarding the study as a whole: Relative to aged donors, long-lived donors carried more naive CD4+ cells and displayed higher diversity. Among T cells, TCR beta diversity per million cells dropped roughly linearly as age rose.

The study drew donors from healthy Caucasian individuals in Russia aged roughly 6 to 90. Each donor's blood draw was around 10 milliliters of peripheral blood. For the second PCR, which ran for about 7 to 11 cycles, a sample-barcoded 5' primer and a J-beta primer mix were used. TCRdb redid the calling of the 5' RACE reads with MiXCR, one entry per CDR3 protein. The sample comprises 850,000 to 1,300,000 distinct CDR3 sequences, more than 40% of which are singletons, and approximately 20% rests with the top ten. This clonotype has more than one count but fewer than ten. The antigen is undetermined. The TCR comes from a woman aged 60-70 years in good health. Input material: blood.

The CDR3 is CASNGGIGETQYF. The CDR3 DNA reads as TGCGCCAGCAATGGCGGGATCGGGGAGACCCAGTACTTC. J is TRBJ2-7 and V is TRBV10-1; TRBD2 is a possible D gene (6 bases). Judging by the DNA end, TRBJ2-5 fits better; the J call may be wrong. The CDR3 runs 13 residues. CDR1 is WNHNN and CDR2 is SYGVQD in the germline V gene (reference sequence).